These T cell receptor beta chains were read from a single sample in a study of blood T cells in healthy people across ages. In TCRdb, the 5' RACE reads were re-called with MiXCR into one record per CDR3 protein. This sample has 750,000 to 950,000 distinct CDR3 sequences, with 53% found just once. Sequenced sample: blood. These receptors all come from a man of 80 years or more in good health. The CDR3 runs from the conserved cysteine through the conserved F or W. A D gene is named only where the DNA matches it firmly. A row's size may be missing; if present it is once, few, many or a size class.

abundance: .; v_gene: TRBV6-5; j_gene: TRBJ2-6; d_gene: TRBD2; CDR3nt: TGTGCCAGCAGTTACAACCTAGCGGGGGCCTCTGGGGCCAACGTCCTGACTTTC; CDR3aa: CASSYNLAGASGANVLTF
abundance: .; v_gene: TRBV9; j_gene: TRBJ1-1; d_gene: TRBD1; CDR3nt: TGTGCCAGCAGCGTTGGTACAGGGGCAAACACTGAAGCTTTCTTT; CDR3aa: CASSVGTGANTEAFF
abundance: .; v_gene: TRBV25-1; j_gene: TRBJ1-1; d_gene: .; CDR3nt: TGTGCCAGCAGTGAATTAGGGCGTCTCGGGGCTTTCTTT; CDR3aa: CASSELGRLGAFF
abundance: few; v_gene: TRBV29-1; j_gene: TRBJ2-3; d_gene: TRBD1; CDR3nt: TGCAGTGCACTTGTTACTGGGACAGGGGAGTACAGATACGCGTATTTT; CDR3aa: CSALVTGTGEYRYAYF
abundance: .; v_gene: TRBV24-1; j_gene: TRBJ2-1; d_gene: .; CDR3nt: TGTGCCACTCAGGGAGCGGTCACAGAGGGAGAGCAGTTCTTC; CDR3aa: CATQGAVTEGEQFF
abundance: .; v_gene: TRBV20-1; j_gene: TRBJ2-7; d_gene: .; CDR3nt: TGCAGTGCTAGATGGACGGACACCTACGAGCAGTACTTC; CDR3aa: CSARWTDTYEQYF
abundance: few; v_gene: TRBV6-2/TRBV6-3; j_gene: TRBJ2-3; d_gene: .; CDR3nt: TGTGCCAGCAGTTGGCCAGGGTCGGCATACGCGTATTTT; CDR3aa: CASSWPGSAYAYF
abundance: .; v_gene: TRBV5-1; j_gene: TRBJ2-1; d_gene: .; CDR3nt: TGCGCCAGCAGGGGGTCCTTAGCCTACAATGAGCAGTTCTTC; CDR3aa: CASRGSLAYNEQFF
abundance: .; v_gene: TRBV3-1; j_gene: TRBJ2-5; d_gene: TRBD2; CDR3nt: TGTGCCAGCAGCGGACTAGCGGAAGAGACCCAGTACTTC; CDR3aa: CASSGLAEETQYF
abundance: .; v_gene: TRBV12-3/TRBV12-4; j_gene: TRBJ2-5; d_gene: .; CDR3nt: TGTGCCAGCAGTTTACGATCACCCCAAGAGACCCAGTACTTC; CDR3aa: CASSLRSPQETQYF
abundance: few; v_gene: TRBV28; j_gene: TRBJ2-2; d_gene: .; CDR3nt: TGTGCCAGCAGGCCCACCTGGGGGGAGCTGTTTTTT; CDR3aa: CASRPTWGELFF
abundance: .; v_gene: TRBV27; j_gene: TRBJ1-2; d_gene: TRBD1; CDR3nt: TGTGCCAGCAGTCCGTACAGGGGAGGAGGCTACACCTTC; CDR3aa: CASSPYRGGGYTF
abundance: once; v_gene: TRBV5-1; j_gene: TRBJ2-5; d_gene: .; CDR3nt: TGCGCCAGCAGCTTGCTCTCCAGGGGAAACCAAGAGACCCTGTACTTC; CDR3aa: CASSLLSRGNQETLYF
abundance: few; v_gene: TRBV7-2; j_gene: TRBJ2-7; d_gene: TRBD2; CDR3nt: TGTGCCAGCAGCTTCACAAGCGGGAGTCCCAACGAGCAGTACTTC; CDR3aa: CASSFTSGSPNEQYF
abundance: .; v_gene: TRBV7-2; j_gene: TRBJ2-1; d_gene: .; CDR3nt: TGTGCCAGCAGCAGGGAGACTGAGCAGTTCTTC; CDR3aa: CASSRETEQFF
abundance: .; v_gene: TRBV5-1; j_gene: TRBJ1-6; d_gene: .; CDR3nt: TGCGCCAGCAGCTTGGCAGGGGATCCCTATAATTCACCCCTCCACTTT; CDR3aa: CASSLAGDPYNSPLHF
abundance: few; v_gene: TRBV29-1; j_gene: TRBJ1-2; d_gene: .; CDR3nt: TGCAGCGACATGACAGGCCATGGCTACACCTTC; CDR3aa: CSDMTGHGYTF
abundance: once; v_gene: TRBV9; j_gene: TRBJ2-1; d_gene: .; CDR3nt: TGTGCCAGCAGCGAATCAGGTTCGAATGAGCAGTTCTTC; CDR3aa: CASSESGSNEQFF
abundance: .; v_gene: TRBV3-1; j_gene: TRBJ2-7; d_gene: .; CDR3nt: TGTGCCAGCAGCCGAACGACAGTCAGCTCCTACGAGCAGTACTTC; CDR3aa: CASSRTTVSSYEQYF
abundance: few; v_gene: TRBV20-1; j_gene: TRBJ2-7; d_gene: .; CDR3nt: TGCAGTGCGCGGGACCCAGGGCACTACGAGCAGTACTTC; CDR3aa: CSARDPGHYEQYF
abundance: once; v_gene: TRBV12-3/TRBV12-4; j_gene: TRBJ1-1; d_gene: TRBD1; CDR3nt: TGTGCCAATCGACAGGGGAGTAACACTGAAGCTTTCTTT; CDR3aa: CANRQGSNTEAFF
abundance: .; v_gene: TRBV27; j_gene: TRBJ1-2; d_gene: .; CDR3nt: TGTGCCAGCAAAGCTCCAGGGCGGGGGTATGGCTACACCTTC; CDR3aa: CASKAPGRGYGYTF